This T cell receptor beta chain was recovered during a study of tumor and adjacent non-tumor tissue in lung cancer. The study's findings and limits: Compared with tumor, normal lung showed significantly lower TCR diversity.

CDR1 is SGHNT, CDR2 YENEEA, per germline. This CDR3 is built from 14 residues. About this clonotype itself: No antigen is known for it. A junction boundary mismatches the germline segment, possibly from a read error.

A modified ARM-PCR protocol with three rounds of nested PCR amplified TCRbeta. MiXCR, run by TCRdb on the multiplex PCR reads, gives a single entry per CDR3 protein. This sample has about 68,000 distinct CDR3 sequences, with roughly 56% found just once. RNA was extracted from bulk tissue without any cell sorting. The V call is TRBV11-3, the J call TRBJ2-2, with a tentative D call TRBD2 (6 bases). Sequenced: lung tumor tissue. The receptor was isolated from a man aged 45 to 65 with non-small cell lung cancer. The CDR3 loop reads CASSLGGVAGEMFF. CDR3 nucleotide sequence: TGTGCAAGCAGCTTAGGCGGGGTCGCCGGGGAGATGTTTTTT.